This entry lists 9 T cell receptor beta chains sequenced from one sample in a study of CXCR4 blockade with PD-1 therapy in pancreatic cancer. The repertoire was sequenced with immunoSEQ multiplex PCR; TCRdb's copy has only in-frame clones and lacks some. The table has approximately 17,000 clones, over 60% seen once. The material sequenced was tumor tissue. All receptors come from a human donor with pancreatic ductal adenocarcinoma.

This chain connects TRBV29-1 to TRBJ2-3; D is perhaps TRBD1 (7 bases). With 4 bases removed from V and 6 bases from J, the gap between germline ends came to 11 bases. This CDR3 has 12 residues. Germline CDR1 is SQVTM and CDR2 is ANQGSEA. Here the CDR3 DNA reads TGCAGCGTTGTGGCAGGGGGGGATACGCAGTATTTT. It codes for CSVVAGGDTQYF.

V is TRBV29-1 and J is TRBJ1-1; D is ambiguous. V was shortened by 5 bases and J by 0 bases, with 13 bases between the two germline ends. The CDR3 is 14 amino acids. CDR1 is SQVTM, CDR2 ANQGSEA, per germline. The DNA for the CDR3 is TGCAGCGTTAATGGGGAACAGATGAACACTGAAGCTTTCTTT. Translated, it gives CSVNGEQMNTEAFF. The variable domain in full, completed from reference TRBV29-1 and TRBJ1-1, reads SAVISQKPSRDICQRGTSLTIQCQVDSQVTMMFWYRQQPGQSLTLIATANQGSEATYESGFVIDKFPISRPNLTFSTLTVSNMSPEDSSIYLCSVNGEQMNTEAFFGQGTRLTVV.

This chain connects TRBV5-1 to TRBJ1-1; D ambiguous. The CDR3 extends over 14 amino acids. Germline V CDR1 and CDR2: SGHRS, YFSETQ. Trimming removed 2 bases at V and 1 base at J, with 9 bases between. This CDR3 reads CASSFRWSNTEAFF. CDR3 nucleotide sequence: TGCGCCAGCAGCTTCCGCTGGTCGAACACTGAAGCTTTCTTT.

The rearrangement links TRBV19 to TRBJ1-3, with D unclear. Between the trimmed V and J ends, which lost 5 bases and 2 bases, there was a span of 13 bases. This CDR3 contains 15 residues. CDR1 is LNHDA and CDR2 is SQIVND in the germline V gene (reference sequence). Written as DNA, the CDR3 is TGTGCCAGTAGTGGAAAAGGTCCCGCTGGAAACACCATATATTTT. Its protein product is CASSGKGPAGNTIYF.

The gene calls are TRBV30 and TRBJ1-5, with 8 bases fitting TRBD1. Trimming cost V 2 bases and J 5 bases; bases outside gene matches: 8. CDR3 length: 15 residues. Germline CDR1 reads GTSNPN; CDR2 reads SVGIG (reference sequence). CDR3 amino acids: CAWSRGQGGDQPQHF. DNA of the CDR3: TGTGCCTGGAGTAGAGGACAGGGCGGGGATCAGCCCCAGCATTTT.

The gene calls are TRBV18 and TRBJ2-3; 11 bases match TRBD1. This CDR3 contains 14 residues. With 6 bases clipped from V and 6 bases from J, the junction kept 5 bases outside the gene matches. Germline-derived CDR1 and CDR2 are KGHSH and LQKENI. The CDR3: CASSRTGGKDTQYF. Here the CDR3 DNA reads TGTGCCAGCTCTCGGACAGGGGGCAAGGATACGCAGTATTTT. Using reference TRBV18 and TRBJ2-3 for the parts outside the CDR3, the full variable domain is NAGVMQNPRHLVRRRGQEARLRCSPMKGHSHVYWYRQLPEEGLKFMVYLQKENIIDESGMPKERFSAEFPKEGPSILRIQQVVRGDSAAYFCASSRTGGKDTQYFGPGTRLTVL.

This clone has only a few counts. The CDR3 protein is CASSLRDRHTDTQYF. CDR3 coding DNA: TGTGCCAGCAGTTTAAGGGACAGACACACAGATACGCAGTATTTT. V and J are TRBV27 and TRBJ2-3; the match to TRBD1 covers 7 bases. The CDR3 runs 15 residues. Germline loops: CDR1 MNHEY, CDR2 SMNVEV (reference sequence). Unmatched junction bases numbered 4, after V lost 2 bases and J lost 2 bases.

The J gene is TRBJ2-2, the V gene TRBV11-3; 7 positions agree with TRBD2. The trim removed 5 bases at V and 3 bases at J, leaving 9 bases unmatched. The CDR3 has 16 residues. Germline assignment: CDR1 SGHNT and CDR2 YENEEA. The CDR3 loop is CASSRRASGYTGELFF. The DNA of the CDR3 is TGTGCCAGCAGCCGGCGGGCTAGCGGCTACACCGGGGAGCTGTTTTTT. Based on the CDR3 plus reference TRBV11-3 and TRBJ2-2, the full variable domain is EAGVVQSPRYKIIEKKQPVAFWCNPISGHNTLYWYLQNLGQGPELLIRYENEEAVDDSQLPKDRFSAERLKGVDSTLKIQPAELGDSAVYLCASSRRASGYTGELFFGEGSRLTVL.

This chain joins TRBV29-1 and TRBJ2-2; weak D call: TRBD2 (6 bases). Trimming cost V 3 bases and J 6 bases, with 11 bases left between them. CDR1 is SQVTM and CDR2 is ANQGSEA in the germline V gene. The CDR3 loop spans 13 amino acids. CDR3 protein: CSVDGSKAGELFF. As DNA, the CDR3 is TGCAGCGTTGACGGGAGTAAGGCCGGGGAGCTGTTTTTT.